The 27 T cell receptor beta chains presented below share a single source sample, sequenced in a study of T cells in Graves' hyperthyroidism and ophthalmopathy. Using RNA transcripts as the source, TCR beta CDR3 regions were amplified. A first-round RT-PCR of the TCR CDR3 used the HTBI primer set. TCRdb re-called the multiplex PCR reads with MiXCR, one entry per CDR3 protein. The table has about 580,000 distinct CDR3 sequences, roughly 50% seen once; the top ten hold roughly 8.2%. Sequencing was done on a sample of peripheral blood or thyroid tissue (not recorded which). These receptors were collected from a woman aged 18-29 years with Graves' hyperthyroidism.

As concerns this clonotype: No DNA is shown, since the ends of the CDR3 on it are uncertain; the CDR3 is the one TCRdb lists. CDR3 protein: CATADRGSCFF. This chain connects TRBV7-2 to TRBJ2-2. CDR1 is SGHTA, CDR2 FQGNSA, per germline. A total of 11 residues make up the CDR3, ends included.

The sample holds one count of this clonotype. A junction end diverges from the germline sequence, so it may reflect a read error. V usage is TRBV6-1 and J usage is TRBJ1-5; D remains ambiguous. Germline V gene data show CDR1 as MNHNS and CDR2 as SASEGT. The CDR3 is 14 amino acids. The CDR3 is CAISESKVQETQHF. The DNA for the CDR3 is TGTGCCATCAGTGAGTCGAAAGTGCAAGAGACCCAGCATTTT.

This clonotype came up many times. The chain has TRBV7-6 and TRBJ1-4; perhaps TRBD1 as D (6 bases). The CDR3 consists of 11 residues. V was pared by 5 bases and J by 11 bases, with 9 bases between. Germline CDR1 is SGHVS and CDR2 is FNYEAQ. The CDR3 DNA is TGTGCCAGCAGCACCCAGGGGAAACTGTTTTTT. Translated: CASSTQGKLFF.

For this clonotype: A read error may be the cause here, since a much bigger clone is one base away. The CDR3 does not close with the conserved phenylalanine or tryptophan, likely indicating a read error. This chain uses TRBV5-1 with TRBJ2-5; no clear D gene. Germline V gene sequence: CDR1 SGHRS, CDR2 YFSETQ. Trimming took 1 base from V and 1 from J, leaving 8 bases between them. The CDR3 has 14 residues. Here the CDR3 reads CASSLSGIQETQYL. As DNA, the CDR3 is TGCGCCAGCAGCTTGAGTGGGATCCAAGAGACCCAGTACCTC.

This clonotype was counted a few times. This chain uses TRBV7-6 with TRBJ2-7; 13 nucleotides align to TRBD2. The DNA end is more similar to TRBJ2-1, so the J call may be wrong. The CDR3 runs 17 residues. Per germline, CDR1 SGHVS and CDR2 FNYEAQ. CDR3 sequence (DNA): TGTGCCAGCAGCGAACTAGCGGGAGGGCCGATGGGCGATGAGCAGTTCTTC. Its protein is CASSELAGGPMGDEQFF.

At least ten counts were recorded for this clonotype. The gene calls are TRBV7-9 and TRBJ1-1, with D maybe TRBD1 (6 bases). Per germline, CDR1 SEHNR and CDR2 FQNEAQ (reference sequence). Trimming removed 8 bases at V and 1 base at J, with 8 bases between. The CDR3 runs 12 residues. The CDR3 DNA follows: TGTGCCAGCTGGGACAAGAACACTGAAGCTTTCTTT. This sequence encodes CASWDKNTEAFF.

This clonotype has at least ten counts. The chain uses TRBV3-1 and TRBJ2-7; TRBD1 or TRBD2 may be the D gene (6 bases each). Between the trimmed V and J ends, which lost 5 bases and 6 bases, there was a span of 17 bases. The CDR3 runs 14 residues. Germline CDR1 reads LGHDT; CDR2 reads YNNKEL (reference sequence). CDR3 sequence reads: CASSGRGPRPEQYF. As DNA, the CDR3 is TGTGCCAGCAGCGGACGGGGGCCTCGACCCGAGCAGTACTTC.

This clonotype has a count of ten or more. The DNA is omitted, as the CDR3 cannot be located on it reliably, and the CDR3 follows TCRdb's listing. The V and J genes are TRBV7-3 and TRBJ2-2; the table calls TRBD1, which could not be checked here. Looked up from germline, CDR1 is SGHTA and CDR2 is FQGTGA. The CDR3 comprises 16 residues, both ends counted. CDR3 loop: CASSLTFGPGTGELFF.

CDR3 sequence (DNA): TGTGCCAGCAGTGATGGCGGACTAGCGGGAAGGGGAGAGACCCAGTACTTC. Translated: CASSDGGLAGRGETQYF. This chain connects TRBV12-3 or TRBV12-4 to TRBJ2-5, with TRBD2 identical over 12 bases. Trimming cost V 5 bases and J 4 bases; bases outside gene matches: 11. The CDR3 is made up of 17 amino acids.

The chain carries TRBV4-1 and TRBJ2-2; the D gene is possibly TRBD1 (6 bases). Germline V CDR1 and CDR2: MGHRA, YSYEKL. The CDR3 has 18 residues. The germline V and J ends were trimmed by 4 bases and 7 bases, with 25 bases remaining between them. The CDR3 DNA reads TGCGCCAGCAGCCGCCCCCCTAACAGGGATATGTTTGGCGGGGAGCTGTTTTTT. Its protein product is CASSRPPNRDMFGGELFF.

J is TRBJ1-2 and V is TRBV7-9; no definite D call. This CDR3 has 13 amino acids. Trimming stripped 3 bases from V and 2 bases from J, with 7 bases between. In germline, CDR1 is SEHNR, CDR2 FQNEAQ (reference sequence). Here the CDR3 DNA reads TGTGCCAGCAGCTTCGACAAGAACTATGGCTACACCTTC. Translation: CASSFDKNYGYTF.

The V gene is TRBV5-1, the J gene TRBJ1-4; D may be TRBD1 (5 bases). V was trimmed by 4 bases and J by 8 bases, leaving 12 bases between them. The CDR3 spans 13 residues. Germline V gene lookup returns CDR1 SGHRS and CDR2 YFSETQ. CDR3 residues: CASSGGTGEKLFF. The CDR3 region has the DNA TGCGCCAGCAGCGGAGGGACGGGGGAAAAACTGTTTTTT.

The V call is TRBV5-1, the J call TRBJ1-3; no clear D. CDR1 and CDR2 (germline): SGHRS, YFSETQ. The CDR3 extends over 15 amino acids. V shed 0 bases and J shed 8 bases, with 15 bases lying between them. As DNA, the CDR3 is TGCGCCAGCAGCTTGGGGGTCACCTATGGCTACACCATATATTTT. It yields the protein CASSLGVTYGYTIYF.

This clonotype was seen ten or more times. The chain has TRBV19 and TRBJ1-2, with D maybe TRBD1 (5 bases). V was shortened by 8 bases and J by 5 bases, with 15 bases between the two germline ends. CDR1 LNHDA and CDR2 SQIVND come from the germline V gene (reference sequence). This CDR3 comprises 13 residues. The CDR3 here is CASWAGMVYGYTF. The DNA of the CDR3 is TGTGCCAGTTGGGCAGGGATGGTTTATGGCTACACCTTC.

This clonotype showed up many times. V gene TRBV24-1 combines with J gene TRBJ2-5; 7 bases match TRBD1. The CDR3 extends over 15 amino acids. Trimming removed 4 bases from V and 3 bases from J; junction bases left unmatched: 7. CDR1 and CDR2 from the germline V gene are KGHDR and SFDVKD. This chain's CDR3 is CATSDLQGIEETQYF. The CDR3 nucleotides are TGTGCCACCAGTGACCTACAGGGGATCGAAGAGACCCAGTACTTC.

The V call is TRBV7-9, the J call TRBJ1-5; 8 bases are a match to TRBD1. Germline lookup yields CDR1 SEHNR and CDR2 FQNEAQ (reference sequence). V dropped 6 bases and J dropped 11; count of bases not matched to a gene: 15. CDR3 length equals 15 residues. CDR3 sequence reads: CASSDAPGGLETQHF. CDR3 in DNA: TGTGCCAGCAGTGATGCTCCAGGGGGCTTGGAGACCCAGCATTTT.

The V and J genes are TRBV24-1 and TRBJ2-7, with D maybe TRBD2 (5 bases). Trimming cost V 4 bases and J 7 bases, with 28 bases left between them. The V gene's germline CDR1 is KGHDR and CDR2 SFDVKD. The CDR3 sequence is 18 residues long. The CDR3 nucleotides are TGTGCCACCAGTGACCCTACCAGCGGACCGAACTCCTACAATGAGCAGTACTTC. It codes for CATSDPTSGPNSYNEQYF.

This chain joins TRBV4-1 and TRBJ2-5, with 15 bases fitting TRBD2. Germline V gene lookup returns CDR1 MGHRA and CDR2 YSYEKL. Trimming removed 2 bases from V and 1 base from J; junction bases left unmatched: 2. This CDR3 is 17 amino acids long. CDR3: CASSQLGLAGGQETQYF. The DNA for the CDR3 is TGCGCCAGCAGCCAACTGGGACTAGCGGGAGGCCAAGAGACCCAGTACTTC.

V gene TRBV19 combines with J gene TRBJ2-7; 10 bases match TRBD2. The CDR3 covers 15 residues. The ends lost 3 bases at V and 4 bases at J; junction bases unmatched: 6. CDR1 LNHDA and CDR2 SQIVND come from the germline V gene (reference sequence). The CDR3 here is CASSISGRASYEQYF. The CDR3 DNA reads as TGTGCCAGTAGTATCAGCGGGAGGGCCAGTTACGAGCAGTACTTC.

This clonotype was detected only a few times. DNA for the CDR3: TGCGCCAGCAGCTCCCTACAGAGCGGGAGCTTCGATTACGAGCAGTACTTC. Its protein is CASSSLQSGSFDYEQYF. The V call is TRBV5-1, the J call TRBJ2-7; 8 nucleotides align to TRBD2. Germline values: CDR1 SGHRS, CDR2 YFSETQ. J lost 4 bases, V lost 3 bases, and 15 bases had no gene match. The CDR3 loop spans 17 amino acids.

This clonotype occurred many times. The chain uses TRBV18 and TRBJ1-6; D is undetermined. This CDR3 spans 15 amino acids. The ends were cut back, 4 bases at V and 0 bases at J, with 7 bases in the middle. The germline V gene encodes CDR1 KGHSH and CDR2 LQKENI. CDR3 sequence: CASSQQHSYNSPLHF. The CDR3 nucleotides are TGTGCCAGCTCACAACAGCACTCCTATAATTCACCCCTCCACTTT.

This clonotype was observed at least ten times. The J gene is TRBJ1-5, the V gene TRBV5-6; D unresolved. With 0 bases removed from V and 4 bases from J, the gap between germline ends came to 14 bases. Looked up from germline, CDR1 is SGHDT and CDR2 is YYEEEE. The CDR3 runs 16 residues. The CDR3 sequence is CASSLEKPRENQPQHF. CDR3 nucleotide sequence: TGTGCCAGCAGCTTGGAGAAACCCAGAGAGAATCAGCCCCAGCATTTT.

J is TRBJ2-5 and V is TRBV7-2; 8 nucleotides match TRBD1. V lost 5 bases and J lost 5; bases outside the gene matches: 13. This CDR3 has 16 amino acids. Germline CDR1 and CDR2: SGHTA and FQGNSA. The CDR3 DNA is TGTGCCAGCAGCCAAGACATGACAGGGGATGGGGAGACCCAGTACTTC. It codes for CASSQDMTGDGETQYF.

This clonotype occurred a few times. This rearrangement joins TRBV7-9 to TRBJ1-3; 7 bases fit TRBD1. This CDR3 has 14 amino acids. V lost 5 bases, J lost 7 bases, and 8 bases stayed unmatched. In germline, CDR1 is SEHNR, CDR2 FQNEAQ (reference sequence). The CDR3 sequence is CASSTYRGMNTIYF. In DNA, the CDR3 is TGTGCCAGCAGCACTTACAGGGGCATGAACACCATATATTTT.

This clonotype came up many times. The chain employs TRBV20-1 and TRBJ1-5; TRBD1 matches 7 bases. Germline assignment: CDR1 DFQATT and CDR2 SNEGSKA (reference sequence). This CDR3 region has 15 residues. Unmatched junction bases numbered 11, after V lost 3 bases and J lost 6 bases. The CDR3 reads CSASPGTADGQPQHF. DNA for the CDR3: TGCAGTGCTAGTCCCGGGACAGCGGACGGTCAGCCCCAGCATTTT.

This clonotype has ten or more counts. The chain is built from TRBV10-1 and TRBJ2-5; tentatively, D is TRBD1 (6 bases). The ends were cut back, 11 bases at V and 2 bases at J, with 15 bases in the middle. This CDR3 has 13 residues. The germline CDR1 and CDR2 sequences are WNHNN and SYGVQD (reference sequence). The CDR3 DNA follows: TGCGCCGGACCGGGACACAGTCAAGAGACCCAGTACTTC. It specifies CAGPGHSQETQYF.

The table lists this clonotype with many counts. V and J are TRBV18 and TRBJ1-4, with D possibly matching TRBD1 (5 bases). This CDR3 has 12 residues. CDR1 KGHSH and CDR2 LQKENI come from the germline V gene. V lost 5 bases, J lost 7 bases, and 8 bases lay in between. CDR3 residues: CASSSGSEKLFF. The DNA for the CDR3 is TGTGCCAGCTCATCAGGGAGTGAAAAACTGTTTTTT.